The clone carrying this TCR beta chain was observed once. The target antigen is unknown. Other DNA sequences in this sample translate to the same CDR3. The table came from immunoSEQ multiplex PCR; TCRdb's copy has only in-frame clones and leaves some out. Of roughly 49,000 clones detected, about 80% appear once; the ten largest clones hold around 1.6%. Per germline, CDR1 SGHRS and CDR2 YFSETQ. This CDR3 spans 13 amino acids. V was shortened by 4 bases and J by 5 bases, with 12 bases between the two germline ends. The data originate from a study of OX40 agonist ivuxolimab in advanced cancers. General study findings and limits: Relative to CD4+, CD8+ T cells held more expanded clones on average. Some of the nonresponding patients also showed low levels of normalized T-cell clonal expansion.

The sequence derives from an adult with an advanced solid tumor such as melanoma, head and neck, liver or kidney cancer. The source was CD4+ or CD8+ T cells sorted from blood, collected in a trial of the OX40 agonist ivuxolimab. V gene TRBV5-1 combines with J gene TRBJ2-5; perhaps TRBD1 as D (5 bases). CDR3 nucleotides: TGCGCCAGCAGCCCCCGATCAGGGGAGACCCAGTACTTC. Encoded protein: CASSPRSGETQYF.